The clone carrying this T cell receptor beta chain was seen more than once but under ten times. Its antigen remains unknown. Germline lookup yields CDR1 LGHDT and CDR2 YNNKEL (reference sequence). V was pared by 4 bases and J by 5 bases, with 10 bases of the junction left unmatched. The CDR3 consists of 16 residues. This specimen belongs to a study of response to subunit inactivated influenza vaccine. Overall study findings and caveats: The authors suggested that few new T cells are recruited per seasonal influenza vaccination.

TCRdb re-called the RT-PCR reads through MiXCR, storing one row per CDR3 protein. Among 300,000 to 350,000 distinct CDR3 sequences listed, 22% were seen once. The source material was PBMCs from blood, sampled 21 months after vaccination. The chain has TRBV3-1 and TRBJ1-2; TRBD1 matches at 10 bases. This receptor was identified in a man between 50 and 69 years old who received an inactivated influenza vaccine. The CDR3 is CASSLFSGQGVYGYTF. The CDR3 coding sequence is TGTGCCAGCAGCCTATTCTCCGGACAGGGGGTTTATGGCTACACCTTC.